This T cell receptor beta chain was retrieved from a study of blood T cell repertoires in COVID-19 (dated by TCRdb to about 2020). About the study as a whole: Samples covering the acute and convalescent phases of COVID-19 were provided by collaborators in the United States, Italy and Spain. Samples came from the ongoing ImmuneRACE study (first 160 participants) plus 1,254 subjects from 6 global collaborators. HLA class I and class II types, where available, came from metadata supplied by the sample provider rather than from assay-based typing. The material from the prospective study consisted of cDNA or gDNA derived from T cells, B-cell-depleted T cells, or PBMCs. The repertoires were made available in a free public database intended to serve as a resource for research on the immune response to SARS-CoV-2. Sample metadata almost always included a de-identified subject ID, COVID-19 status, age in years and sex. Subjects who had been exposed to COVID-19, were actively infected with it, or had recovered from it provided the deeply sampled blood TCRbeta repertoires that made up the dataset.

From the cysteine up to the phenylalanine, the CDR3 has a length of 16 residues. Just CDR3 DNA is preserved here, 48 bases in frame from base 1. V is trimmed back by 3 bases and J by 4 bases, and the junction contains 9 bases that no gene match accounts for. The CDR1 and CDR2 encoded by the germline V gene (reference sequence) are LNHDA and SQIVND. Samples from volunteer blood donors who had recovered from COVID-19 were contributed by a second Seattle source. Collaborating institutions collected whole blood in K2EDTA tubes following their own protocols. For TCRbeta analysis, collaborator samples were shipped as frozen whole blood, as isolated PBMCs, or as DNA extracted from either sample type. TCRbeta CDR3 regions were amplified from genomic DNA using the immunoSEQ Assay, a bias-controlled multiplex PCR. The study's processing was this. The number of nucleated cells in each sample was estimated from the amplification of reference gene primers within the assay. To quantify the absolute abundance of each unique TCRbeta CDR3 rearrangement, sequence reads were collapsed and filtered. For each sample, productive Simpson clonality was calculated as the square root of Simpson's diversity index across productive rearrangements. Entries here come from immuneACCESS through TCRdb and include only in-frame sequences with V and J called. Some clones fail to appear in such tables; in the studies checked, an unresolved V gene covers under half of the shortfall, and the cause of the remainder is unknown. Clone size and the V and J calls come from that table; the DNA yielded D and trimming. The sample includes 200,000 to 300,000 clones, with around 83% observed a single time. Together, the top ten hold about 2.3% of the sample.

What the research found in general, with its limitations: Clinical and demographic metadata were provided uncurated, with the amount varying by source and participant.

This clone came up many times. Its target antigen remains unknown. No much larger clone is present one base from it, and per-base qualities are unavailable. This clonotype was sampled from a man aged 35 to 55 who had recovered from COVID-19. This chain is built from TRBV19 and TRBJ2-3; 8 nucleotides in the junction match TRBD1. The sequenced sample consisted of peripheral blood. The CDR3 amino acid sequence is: CASSMGTGSGADTQYF. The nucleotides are TGTGCCAGTAGTATGGGGACAGGCTCGGGGGCAGATACGCAGTATTTT.